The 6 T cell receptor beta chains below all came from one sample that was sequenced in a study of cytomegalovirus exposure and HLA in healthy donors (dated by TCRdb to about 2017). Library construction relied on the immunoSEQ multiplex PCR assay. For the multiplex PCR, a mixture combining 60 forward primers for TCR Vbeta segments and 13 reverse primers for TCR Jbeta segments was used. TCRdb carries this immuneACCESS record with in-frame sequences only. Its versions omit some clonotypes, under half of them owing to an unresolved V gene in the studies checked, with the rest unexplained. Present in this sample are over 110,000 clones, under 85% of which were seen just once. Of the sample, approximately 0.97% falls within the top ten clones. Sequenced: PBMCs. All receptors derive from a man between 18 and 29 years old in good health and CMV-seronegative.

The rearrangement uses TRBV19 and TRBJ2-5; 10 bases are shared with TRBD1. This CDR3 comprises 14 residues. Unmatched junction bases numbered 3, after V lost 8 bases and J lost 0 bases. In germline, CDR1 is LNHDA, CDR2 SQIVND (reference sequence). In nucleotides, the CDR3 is TGTGCCAGTCGGGGACAGGGGAACCAAGAGACCCAGTACTTC. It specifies CASRGQGNQETQYF.

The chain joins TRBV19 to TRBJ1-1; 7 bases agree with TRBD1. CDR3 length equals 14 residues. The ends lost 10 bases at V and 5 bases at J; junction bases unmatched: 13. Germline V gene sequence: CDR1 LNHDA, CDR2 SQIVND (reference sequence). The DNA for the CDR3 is TGTGCCACCACACGCAGGGGGACGAGAACTGAAGCTTTCTTT. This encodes CATTRRGTRTEAFF.

CDR3 residues: CASSLAGGGNEQFF. CDR3 nucleotide sequence: TGTGCCAGCAGTTTGGCAGGAGGAGGGAATGAGCAGTTCTTC. The chain couples TRBV27 to TRBJ2-1; possibly TRBD2 for D (6 bases). V lost 3 bases and J 7 bases, leaving 13 bases between the germline ends. This CDR3 comprises 14 residues. Germline CDR1 reads MNHEY; CDR2 reads SMNVEV (reference sequence).

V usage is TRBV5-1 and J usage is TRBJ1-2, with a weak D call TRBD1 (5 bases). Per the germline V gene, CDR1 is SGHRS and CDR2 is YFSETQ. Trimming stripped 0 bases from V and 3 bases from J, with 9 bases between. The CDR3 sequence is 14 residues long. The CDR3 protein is CASSLGEGHYGYTF. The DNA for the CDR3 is TGCGCCAGCAGCTTGGGGGAGGGGCACTATGGCTACACCTTC.

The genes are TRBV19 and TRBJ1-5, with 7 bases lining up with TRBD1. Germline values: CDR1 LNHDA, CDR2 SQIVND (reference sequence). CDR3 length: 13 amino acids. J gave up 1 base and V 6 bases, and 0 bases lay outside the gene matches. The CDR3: CASRTGSNQPQHF. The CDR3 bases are TGTGCCAGTAGGACAGGGAGCAATCAGCCCCAGCATTTT. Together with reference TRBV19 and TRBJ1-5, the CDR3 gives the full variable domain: DGGITQSPKYLFRKEGQNVTLSCEQNLNHDAMYWYRQDPGQGLRLIYYSQIVNDFQKGDIAEGYSVSREKKESFPLTVTSAQKNPTAFYLCASRTGSNQPQHFGDGTRLSIL.

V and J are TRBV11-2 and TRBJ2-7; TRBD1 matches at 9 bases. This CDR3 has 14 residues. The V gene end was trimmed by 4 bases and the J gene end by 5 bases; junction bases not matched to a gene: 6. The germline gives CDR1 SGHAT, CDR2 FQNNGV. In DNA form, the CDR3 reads TGTGCCAGCAGCTGGTTGACAGGGGGGGACGAGCAGTACTTC. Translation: CASSWLTGGDEQYF.